The sample holds a few counts of the clone carrying this TCR beta chain. The record originates from a study of blood T cells in healthy people across ages. For the second PCR, which ran for about 6 to 11 cycles, a sample-barcoded 5' primer and a J-beta primer mix were used. Each TCR beta cDNA got a 12-nucleotide random molecular identifier. The study obtained at least 2.5 million CDR3-containing paired-end reads from every sample. In TCRdb, the 5' RACE reads were re-called with MiXCR into one record per CDR3 protein. The sample shows over 600,000 distinct CDR3 sequences, under 25% of them seen only once. The sequenced material came from blood. This clonotype was sampled from a man between 65 and 80 years old in good health.

CDR3 DNA sequence: TGTGCCAGCAGTTTAGGTCAGAATGAGGAAAAACTGTTTTTT. Its translation is CASSLGQNEEKLFF. V gene TRBV28 combines with J gene TRBJ1-4; D remains ambiguous. The CDR3 loop spans 14 amino acids. V was clipped by 2 bases and J by 8 bases, with 12 bases between them. The germline V gene has CDR1 MDHEN and CDR2 SYDVKM.